This T cell receptor beta chain is from a study of blood T cell repertoires in COVID-19. Study overall: Spain, Italy and the United States supplied samples that represented acute and convalescent COVID-19.

Trimming at V came to 4 bases and at J to 8 bases, leaving 14 bases not matched to a gene. CDR1 and CDR2 from the germline V gene are MNHEY and SMNVEV (reference sequence). The CDR3 consists of 16 residues. In the authors' methods: Reference gene primer amplification gave nucleated cell count estimates. This table comes from immunoSEQ multiplex PCR, and its TCRdb copy is limited to in-frame clones, with some not included. V and J calls and clone size follow that table, whereas D and trimming were derived from the DNA. The sample records roughly 34,000 clones, approximately 89% being singletons. This receptor was identified in a man between 60 and 75 years old with active COVID-19. The chain links TRBV27 to TRBJ1-2; 9 nucleotides align to TRBD1. Sequencing was done on a sample of peripheral blood. This CDR3 is CASSYQNPQGARGYTF. Here the CDR3 DNA reads TGTGCCAGCAGTTATCAAAACCCACAGGGGGCGAGGGGCTACACCTTC.